The next 13 T cell receptor beta chains were all read from a single sample in a study of T-cell reconstitution after alpha-beta-depleted transplantation in children. The TCRbeta library incorporated unique molecular identifiers. TCRdb reprocessed the PCR reads with MiXCR, giving one entry per CDR3 protein. Altogether some 520,000 distinct CDR3 sequences are present, approximately 32% being singletons, with the ten largest covering around 2.4%. Sample: PBMCs from the stem cell graft donor, taken from the stem cell graft. The receptors derive from a human donor who donated a stem cell graft to a child with aplastic anemia.

J is TRBJ2-7 and V is TRBV27, with TRBD2 matching 10 bases. V trimming: 6 bases; J trimming: 2 bases; junction bases outside the gene matches: 7. Germline CDR1 MNHEY, CDR2 SMNVEV (reference sequence). This CDR3 has 15 amino acids. CDR3 sequence (DNA): TGTGCCAGCAGCAAAATACTAGCGGGAACCTACGAGCAGTACTTC. Its translation is CASSKILAGTYEQYF.

The J gene is TRBJ2-1, the V gene TRBV6-2 or TRBV6-3; no firm D call. This CDR3 contains 16 residues. From germline, CDR1 is MNHEY and CDR2 SVGEGT. Trimming removed 5 bases from V and 2 bases from J, with 16 bases in between. As DNA, the CDR3 is TGTGCCAGCAGTGCCCCTACTACGCCGCCCTACAATGAGCAGTTCTTC. Amino acids: CASSAPTTPPYNEQFF.

The chain couples TRBV5-1 to TRBJ2-1; 9 bases fit TRBD2. This CDR3 is 20 amino acids long. V shed 0 bases, J shed 2 bases, and the junction held 15 bases outside the gene matches. From germline, CDR1 is SGHRS and CDR2 YFSETQ. CDR3 region: CASSLEGVAGAIGPYNEQFF. CDR3 in DNA: TGCGCCAGCAGCTTGGAAGGTGTAGCGGGAGCCATAGGACCCTACAATGAGCAGTTCTTC.

This clonotype was recorded once. CDR3 in amino acids: CASSQQYNYGYTF. CDR3 bases: TGTGCCAGCAGCCAACAATATAACTATGGCTACACCTTC. The V call is TRBV3-1, the J call TRBJ1-2; no definite D call. Trimming stripped 2 bases from V and 1 base from J, with 5 bases between. The germline V gene encodes CDR1 LGHDT and CDR2 YNNKEL (reference sequence). This CDR3 contains 13 residues.

This clonotype came up a few times. The chain joins TRBV6-1 to TRBJ1-1, with TRBD1 identical over 7 bases. The V gene's germline CDR1 is MNHNS and CDR2 SASEGT. The CDR3 has 13 amino acids. The ends lost 7 bases at V and 4 bases at J; junction bases unmatched: 6. CDR3 residues: CASTIQGGTEAFF. The DNA of the CDR3 is TGTGCCAGCACCATCCAGGGGGGCACTGAAGCTTTCTTT.

The chain joins TRBV5-1 to TRBJ2-5, with unresolved D. The germline gives CDR1 SGHRS, CDR2 YFSETQ. With 0 bases removed from V and 5 bases from J, the gap between germline ends came to 11 bases. The CDR3 spans 14 residues. The CDR3 DNA follows: TGCGCCAGCAGCTTGGGTAGCCCCGGGGAGACCCAGTACTTC. It translates to CASSLGSPGETQYF.

CDR3 sequence reads: CASSPKTACFNVLTF. CDR3 sequence (DNA): TGTGCCAGCAGCCCAAAGACAGCCTGCTTCAACGTCCTGACTTTC. The gene calls are TRBV7-6 and TRBJ2-6, with a possible D match to TRBD1 (5 bases). Germline lookup yields CDR1 SGHVS and CDR2 FNYEAQ. V was pared by 5 bases and J by 9 bases, with 17 bases between. The CDR3 contains 15 residues.

This clonotype came up many times. J is TRBJ2-5 and V is TRBV29-1; D gene unclear. The CDR3 consists of 12 residues. Trimming removed 6 bases at V and 7 bases at J, with 15 bases between. Germline V lookup: CDR1 SQVTM, CDR2 ANQGSEA. The CDR3 here is CSVARDPGTQYF. As DNA, the CDR3 is TGCAGCGTAGCACGAGATCCGGGGACCCAGTACTTC.

This chain uses TRBV5-5 with TRBJ2-1; 14 bases are a match to TRBD2. Trimming took 7 bases from V and 3 from J; bases not matched to a gene: 3. There are 15 residues in the CDR3. The germline gives CDR1 SGHKS, CDR2 YYEKEE (reference sequence). This chain's CDR3 is CASGLAGGIYNEQFF. The CDR3 DNA sequence: TGTGCCAGCGGACTAGCGGGAGGCATCTACAATGAGCAGTTCTTC.

The chain links TRBV11-1 to TRBJ1-5; 7 bases fit TRBD1. CDR1 is SGHAT, CDR2 FQDESV, per germline (reference sequence). The CDR3 spans 14 residues. Losses at the gene ends were 5 bases for V and 5 bases for J; bases not matched to a gene: 6. The CDR3 reads CASSPGTDHQPQHF. CDR3 sequence (DNA): TGTGCCAGCAGCCCCGGGACAGACCATCAGCCCCAGCATTTT.

V and J are TRBV7-3 and TRBJ2-3, with a possible D match to TRBD1 (5 bases). V was trimmed by 5 bases and J by 3 bases, leaving 15 bases between them. Looked up from germline, CDR1 is SGHTA and CDR2 is FQGTGA. The CDR3 length is 15 residues. The CDR3 spells CASSHLTSGTDTQYF. CDR3 bases: TGTGCCAGCAGCCACCTCACGTCAGGGACAGATACGCAGTATTTT.

Many counts were recorded for this clonotype. The chain is built from TRBV6-6 and TRBJ1-2; TRBD1 matches 7 bases. There are 13 residues in the CDR3. The junction had 4 bases not matched to a gene; V was cut back by 6 bases and J by 3 bases. In germline, CDR1 is MNHNY, CDR2 SVGAGI (reference sequence). The CDR3 region is CASSPTGDYGYTF. The CDR3 DNA reads as TGTGCCAGCAGCCCAACAGGGGACTATGGCTACACCTTC.

This clonotype came up a few times. The chain has TRBV20-1 and TRBJ2-7, with no clear D. CDR3 length: 11 residues. Germline V gene sequence: CDR1 DFQATT, CDR2 SNEGSKA (reference sequence). The V end lost 2 bases, the J end lost 4 bases, and 6 bases lay between the germline ends. CDR3 sequence: CSARPEYEQYF. In nucleotides, the CDR3 is TGCAGTGCTAGACCTGAGTACGAGCAGTACTTC.